This T cell receptor (beta chain) is from a study of shared clonotypes between healthy human individuals. This clone was recorded a few times. Measured with immunoSEQ multiplex PCR; TCRdb has only the in-frame clones, and not every one. The sample gives about 110,000 clones, 68% of which show up once; approximately 24% is in the top ten. This sequence was found in a young woman in good health. Sequenced material: memory CD8+ T cells sorted from blood. The subset here: CD45RO+ cells pooled with CCR7-negative TemRA cells.

The CDR3: CASKAPGGYNEQFF. For the CDR3, the DNA is TGTGCCAGCAAAGCTCCGGGAGGCTACAATGAGCAGTTCTTC. V and J are TRBV2 and TRBJ2-1; 7 positions match TRBD2. CDR1 is SNHLY, CDR2 FYNNEI, per germline. V shed 7 bases and J 3 bases; nucleotides not matched to a gene: 6. This CDR3 contains 14 residues.